The clone carrying this T cell receptor (beta chain) was observed a few times. Individual cDNA molecules received unique molecular identifiers during library preparation. TCRdb itself ran the 5' RACE reads through MiXCR, one entry per CDR3 protein. Of fewer than 85,000 distinct CDR3 sequences in the sample, roughly 9.6% were seen once. This CDR3 spans 13 amino acids. Trimming removed 7 bases from V and 1 base from J, with 7 bases in between. Germline V gives CDR1 KGHSH, CDR2 LQKENI. This entry comes from a study of early T cells in non-severe SARS-CoV-2 infection. The chain uses TRBV18 and TRBJ2-2; no clear D. The sequenced sample consisted of whole blood. The TCR comes from an adult who was a healthcare worker with PCR-confirmed SARS-CoV-2 infection or an uninfected control (not recorded which). The CDR3 nucleotides read TGTGCCAGCTTTACAAAGAACACCGGGGAGCTGTTTTTT. It codes for CASFTKNTGELFF.